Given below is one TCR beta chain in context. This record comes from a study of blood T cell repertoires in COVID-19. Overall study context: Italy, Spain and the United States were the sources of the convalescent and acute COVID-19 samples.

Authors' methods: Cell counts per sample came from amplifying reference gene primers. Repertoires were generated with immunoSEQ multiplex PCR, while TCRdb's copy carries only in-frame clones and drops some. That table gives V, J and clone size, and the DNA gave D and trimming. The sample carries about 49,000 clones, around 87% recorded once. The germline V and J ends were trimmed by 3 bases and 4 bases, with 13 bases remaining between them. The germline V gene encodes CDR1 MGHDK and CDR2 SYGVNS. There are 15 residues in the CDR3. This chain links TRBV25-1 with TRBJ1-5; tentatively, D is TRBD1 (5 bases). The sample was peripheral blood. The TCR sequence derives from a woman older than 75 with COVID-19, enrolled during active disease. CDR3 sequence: CASSDSKGTNQPQHF. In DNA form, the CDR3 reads TGTGCCAGCAGTGACTCTAAAGGGACTAATCAGCCCCAGCATTTT.